This section outlines one TCR beta chain sequence together with its context. What it binds is not known. The record originates from a study of cytomegalovirus exposure and HLA in healthy donors. CDR1 is MNHEY, CDR2 SMNVEV, per germline (reference sequence). V shed 5 bases, J shed 6 bases, and the junction held 12 bases outside the gene matches. The CDR3 is 15 amino acids. Notes on the study in general: An analysis done earlier found most TCR beta V segments productive about 87% or about 30% of the time.

It was with 60 Vbeta and 13 Jbeta primers that the PCR ran. Data came from immunoSEQ multiplex PCR; TCRdb stores just in-frame clones and leaves some out. The table includes approximately 190,000 clones, over 70% detected once. The gene calls are TRBV27 and TRBJ2-5; 7 bases line up with TRBD1. What was sequenced was PBMCs. The TCR comes from a man aged 40-49 years in good health and CMV-seropositive. CDR3 sequence (DNA): TGTGCCAGCAGTATGACGGCAGGGGGTTCGAAGACCCAGTACTTC. Translation: CASSMTAGGSKTQYF.